Following are 12 T cell receptor beta chains from one sample sequenced in a study of Graves' ophthalmopathy and Graves' hyperthyroidism. From RNA, the CDR3 regions of TCR beta chains were amplified and sequenced. RT-PCR in the first round used HTBI primers; a second-round multiplex PCR followed. TCRdb reprocessed the multiplex PCR reads via MiXCR and lists one record per CDR3 protein. Here the sample spans 650,000 to 900,000 distinct CDR3 sequences, 35% to 50% being singletons. The sample consisted of peripheral blood. Receptor source: an adult man with Graves' ophthalmopathy.

This clonotype appeared once. An end of the junction differs from the germline gene, which may be a read error. The chain links TRBV2 to TRBJ2-7, with a possible D match to TRBD2 (7 bases). The CDR3 covers 13 residues. The V gene's germline CDR1 is SNHLY and CDR2 FYNNEI. CDR3 in amino acids: CASSHGGQGSEYF. CDR3 nucleotide sequence: TGCGCCAGCAGCCACGGGGGGCAGGGTTCGGAGTACTTC.

The V gene is TRBV28, the J gene TRBJ1-5; 12 bases are a match to TRBD1. The ends lost 1 base at V and 9 bases at J; junction bases unmatched: 7. The germline V gene has CDR1 MDHEN and CDR2 SYDVKM. The CDR3 contains 16 residues. CDR3 region: CASSLSGTGGIRPQHF. The DNA of the CDR3 is TGTGCCAGCAGTTTATCGGGGACAGGGGGCATTCGGCCCCAGCATTTT.

This clonotype was recorded at least ten times. The V and J genes are TRBV7-2 and TRBJ2-5; D perhaps matches TRBD2 (5 bases). Germline CDR1 and CDR2: SGHTA and FQGNSA. The CDR3 has 14 amino acids. Trimming cost V 1 base and J 10 bases, with 16 bases left between them. The CDR3 DNA sequence: TGTGCCAGCAGCTTAGTTGGTCTAGCCCAGGACCAGTACTTC. Encoded protein: CASSLVGLAQDQYF.

The chain uses TRBV29-1 and TRBJ2-5; 10 positions agree with TRBD1. Trimming at V came to 4 bases and at J to 5 bases, leaving 7 bases not matched to a gene. Germline V gene data show CDR1 as SQVTM and CDR2 as ANQGSEA. The CDR3 consists of 14 residues. This CDR3 reads CSVAGTGARETQYF. In DNA form, the CDR3 reads TGCAGCGTTGCCGGGACAGGGGCAAGGGAGACCCAGTACTTC.

V is TRBV9 and J is TRBJ1-2; tentatively, D is TRBD1 (5 bases). This CDR3 contains 13 residues. With 6 bases removed from V and 4 bases from J, the gap between germline ends came to 13 bases. Per germline, CDR1 SGDLS and CDR2 YYNGEE. The CDR3 region is CASTRWDRYGYTF. CDR3 bases: TGTGCCAGCACCCGGTGGGACCGCTATGGCTACACCTTC.

Many counts were recorded for this clonotype. The rearrangement joins TRBV7-9 to TRBJ1-4; no clear D gene. CDR3 length: 11 amino acids. Germline CDR1 is SEHNR and CDR2 is FQNEAQ (reference sequence). The ends were cut back, 6 bases at V and 7 bases at J, with 6 bases in the middle. CDR3 amino acids: CASRGGEKLFF. The DNA of the CDR3 is TGTGCCAGCAGGGGAGGTGAAAAACTGTTTTTT.

This clonotype has ten or more counts. The chain recombines TRBV10-2 with TRBJ1-2, with 10 bases matching TRBD1. The CDR3 contains 14 residues. The germline V gene has CDR1 WSHSY and CDR2 SAAADI. V gave up 3 bases and J gave up 7 bases; unmatched junction bases: 5. The CDR3 protein is CASSDSDRGFGYTF. CDR3 bases: TGCGCCAGCAGTGATTCGGACAGGGGGTTTGGCTACACCTTC.

This clonotype appeared a few times. CDR3 sequence (DNA): TGTGCCAGCAGCTCTCCGGGACAGGGGGACTACGAGCAGTACTTC. This translates into CASSSPGQGDYEQYF. The chain has TRBV7-9 and TRBJ2-7; TRBD1 matches 11 bases. Trimming removed 4 bases from V and 3 bases from J; junction bases left unmatched: 5. This CDR3 region has 15 residues. Germline assignment: CDR1 SEHNR and CDR2 FQNEAQ (reference sequence).

The sample holds a few counts of this clonotype. This chain joins TRBV7-2 and TRBJ1-5; 7 bases are shared with TRBD1. CDR3 length: 16 amino acids. V gave up 5 bases and J gave up 5 bases; unmatched junction bases: 12. Germline V gene data show CDR1 as SGHTA and CDR2 as FQGNSA. In nucleotides, the CDR3 is TGTGCCAGCAGCCCTGGGACAGAAATTTTTCATCAGCCCCAGCATTTT. It encodes CASSPGTEIFHQPQHF.

The V and J genes are TRBV10-3 and TRBJ2-7; D call uncertain. V gave up 10 bases and J gave up 0 bases, with 16 bases separating them. Germline CDR1 reads ENHRY; CDR2 reads SYGVKD. This CDR3 contains 14 residues. The chain's CDR3 is CATLPEVRSYEQYF. The CDR3 nucleotides are TGTGCCACGCTACCCGAGGTGCGCTCCTACGAGCAGTACTTC.

This clonotype has only a few counts. The J gene is TRBJ1-6, the V gene TRBV20-1; the match to TRBD1 covers 10 bases. The CDR3 is 16 residues long. After removal of 1 base from V and 7 bases from J, the junction contained 7 bases not matched to a gene. Germline-derived CDR1 and CDR2 are DFQATT and SNEGSKA (reference sequence). The chain's CDR3 is CSARGDDRGQNSPLHF. DNA for the CDR3: TGCAGTGCTAGAGGAGACGACAGGGGGCAAAATTCACCCCTCCACTTT.

This clonotype was found many times. The chain carries TRBV2 and TRBJ1-2; D possibly corresponds to TRBD1 (5 bases). With 3 bases removed from V and 4 bases from J, the gap between germline ends came to 12 bases. This CDR3 comprises 14 residues. Germline assignment: CDR1 SNHLY and CDR2 FYNNEI. CDR3 nucleotides: TGTGCCAGCAGTGAGCGAGACAGCCTCTATGGCTACACCTTC. This encodes CASSERDSLYGYTF. The variable domain in full, completed from reference TRBV2 and TRBJ1-2, reads EPEVTQTPSHQVTQMGQEVILRCVPISNHLYFYWYRQILGQKVEFLVSFYNNEISEKSEIFDDQFSVERPDGSNFTLKIRSTKLEDSAMYFCASSERDSLYGYTFGSGTRLTVV.